The 30 T cell receptor beta chains below all came from one sample that was sequenced in a study of T-cell memory formation after mild COVID-19. Each CDR3 protein is one row after TCRdb ran MiXCR on the 5' RACE reads. The sample holds some 600,000 distinct CDR3 sequences, roughly 17% seen once. The sequenced material came from PBMCs or a T cell subset sorted from them (not recorded which). The receptor source for this set is an adult woman who had mild COVID-19 (a few samples of this study predate the infection). Cell type and time point are not known.

This clonotype was picked up a small number of times. CDR3 DNA sequence: TGTGCCAGCAGTTACGATGGACAGTACGAGCAGTACTTC. This encodes CASSYDGQYEQYF. The gene calls are TRBV6-2 or TRBV6-3 and TRBJ2-7, with TRBD1 as a possible D gene (6 bases). From germline, CDR1 is MNHEY and CDR2 SVGEGT. This CDR3 has 13 residues. With 2 bases removed from V and 4 bases from J, the gap between germline ends came to 9 bases.

This clonotype was detected a few times. The V gene is TRBV3-1, the J gene TRBJ1-1; D remains ambiguous. V was trimmed by 0 bases and J by 3 bases, leaving 8 bases between them. Germline V lookup: CDR1 LGHDT, CDR2 YNNKEL (reference sequence). The CDR3 length is 14 residues. The CDR3 reads CASSQEAAHTEAFF. CDR3 DNA sequence: TGTGCCAGCAGCCAAGAGGCCGCCCACACTGAAGCTTTCTTT.

This clonotype was seen a few times. J is TRBJ2-5 and V is TRBV6-2 or TRBV6-3; D gene ambiguous. The V gene lost 3 bases and the J gene lost 4 bases, with 15 bases spanning the gap. Germline values: CDR1 MNHEY, CDR2 SVGEGT. This CDR3 has 15 residues. CDR3 in amino acids: CASSYTAAEGETQYF. As DNA, the CDR3 is TGTGCCAGCAGTTATACGGCCGCCGAAGGAGAGACCCAGTACTTC.

This clonotype occurred many times. The chain joins TRBV5-1 to TRBJ2-7, with 8 bases that match TRBD2. In germline, CDR1 is SGHRS, CDR2 YFSETQ. This CDR3 has 14 residues. V gave up 4 bases and J gave up 2 bases; unmatched junction bases: 5. The CDR3 DNA reads TGCGCCAGCAGCCCGGGAGGGAGAGCCTACGAGCAGTACTTC. Amino acids: CASSPGGRAYEQYF. Looking up the rest from reference TRBV5-1 and TRBJ2-7 gives the full variable domain: KAGVTQTPRYLIKTRGQQVTLSCSPISGHRSVSWYQQTPGQGLQFLFEYFSETQRNKGNFPGRFSGRQFSNSRSEMNVSTLELGDSALYLCASSPGGRAYEQYFGPGTRLTVT.

The chain joins TRBV7-8 to TRBJ2-2; TRBD2 might be the D (6 bases). V was clipped by 5 bases and J by 4 bases, with 14 bases between them. The germline gives CDR1 SGHVS, CDR2 FQNEAQ. The CDR3 loop spans 15 amino acids. As DNA, the CDR3 is TGTGCCAGCAGCCCAGAGCGGGTCGGCACCGGGGAGCTGTTTTTT. Protein sequence: CASSPERVGTGELFF.

This clonotype turned up a few times. The chain employs TRBV12-3 or TRBV12-4 and TRBJ1-1, with D uncertain. Trimming stripped 6 bases from V and 1 base from J, with 9 bases between. The CDR3 has 13 amino acids. The chain's CDR3 is CASSQHQNTEAFF. In nucleotides, the CDR3 is TGTGCCAGCAGCCAACATCAGAACACTGAAGCTTTCTTT.

This clonotype was observed a handful of times. The chain links TRBV10-3 to TRBJ2-3; TRBD2 matches 7 bases. This CDR3 region has 15 residues. The J segment lost 3 bases and the V segment lost 1 base, leaving 4 bases of the junction unmatched. Germline V lookup: CDR1 ENHRY, CDR2 SYGVKD. The CDR3 region is CAISELPGGTDTQYF. CDR3 DNA sequence: TGTGCCATCAGTGAGTTGCCGGGGGGAACAGATACGCAGTATTTT.

This clonotype was seen a few times. The chain has TRBV6-6 and TRBJ1-1; perhaps TRBD1 as D (6 bases). V was clipped by 4 bases and J by 5 bases, with 11 bases between them. Germline CDR1 reads MNHNY; CDR2 reads SVGAGI (reference sequence). The CDR3 loop spans 13 amino acids. CDR3 nucleotide sequence: TGTGCCAGCAGTTGGAGGGGGGGGACTGAAGCTTTCTTT. Its translation: CASSWRGGTEAFF.

This clonotype was picked up a small number of times. The chain recombines TRBV7-8 with TRBJ2-5; TRBD1 matches 12 bases. The CDR3 covers 16 residues. Germline CDR1 is SGHVS and CDR2 is FQNEAQ. The junction had 9 bases not matched to a gene; V was cut back by 5 bases and J by 5 bases. The CDR3 here is CASSLTGTGGGETQYF. The CDR3 DNA is TGTGCCAGCAGCCTGACAGGGACAGGGGGCGGGGAGACCCAGTACTTC.

This chain joins TRBV12-5 and TRBJ2-1, with a weak D call TRBD2 (6 bases). This CDR3 region has 12 residues. CDR1 LGHNT and CDR2 FRNRAP come from the germline V gene. Trimming stripped 5 bases from V and 10 bases from J, with 12 bases between. CDR3 sequence: CASGPGVGEQFF. In DNA form, the CDR3 reads TGTGCTAGTGGTCCGGGGGTTGGCGAGCAGTTCTTC. Combining the CDR3 with reference TRBV12-5 and TRBJ2-1 gives the whole variable domain DARVTQTPRHKVTEMGQEVTMRCQPILGHNTVFWYRQTMMQGLELLAYFRNRAPLDDSGMPKDRFSAEMPDATLATLKIQPSEPRDSAVYFCASGPGVGEQFFGPGTRLTVL.

This clonotype occurred many times. The chain combines TRBV7-2 with TRBJ2-6; no reliable D call. This CDR3 comprises 12 residues. Trimming took 11 bases from V and 2 from J, leaving 7 bases between them. Germline CDR1 is SGHTA and CDR2 is FQGNSA. In DNA, the CDR3 is TGTGCCTCTACTACTGGGGCCAACGTCCTGACTTTC. Residues: CASTTGANVLTF.

In this sample, this clonotype turned up a few times. The rearrangement joins TRBV20-1 to TRBJ2-3; 7 bases align to TRBD2. Germline CDR1 reads DFQATT; CDR2 reads SNEGSKA (reference sequence). The junction had 6 bases not matched to a gene; V was cut back by 1 base and J by 8 bases. This CDR3 has 13 residues. The CDR3 sequence is CSARGGPGGTQYF. The CDR3 DNA reads as TGCAGTGCTAGAGGAGGGCCGGGGGGTACGCAGTATTTT.

The chain uses TRBV14 and TRBJ2-7, with D maybe TRBD1 (6 bases). The V gene's germline CDR1 is SGHDN and CDR2 FVKESK. The CDR3 is made up of 14 amino acids. V lost 4 bases and J lost 4, with 14 bases in between. CDR3 region: CASSRRGWYYEQYF. Written as DNA, the CDR3 is TGTGCCAGCAGCCGCAGGGGTTGGTATTACGAGCAGTACTTC. The full variable domain, completed using reference TRBV14 and TRBJ2-7, is EAGVTQFPSHSVIEKGQTVTLRCDPISGHDNLYWYRRVMGKEIKFLLHFVKESKQDESGMPNNRFLAERTGGTYSTLKVQPAELEDSGVYFCASSRRGWYYEQYFGPGTRLTVT.

The rearrangement links TRBV19 to TRBJ1-2; D unclear. Germline V lookup: CDR1 LNHDA, CDR2 SQIVND (reference sequence). Between the trimmed V and J ends, which lost 5 bases and 3 bases, there was a span of 7 bases. This CDR3 region has 12 residues. The CDR3 loop is CASSWGDYGYTF. In DNA, the CDR3 is TGTGCCAGTAGTTGGGGAGACTATGGCTACACCTTC.

This clonotype was recorded a few times. The rearrangement links TRBV12-3 or TRBV12-4 to TRBJ2-2, with 12 bases identical to TRBD1. The CDR3 contains 16 residues. V lost 6 bases and J lost 5; bases outside the gene matches: 7. The CDR3 region has the DNA TGTGCCAGCAGACCGGGACAGGGGGCAAAGACCGGGGAGCTGTTTTTT. It encodes CASRPGQGAKTGELFF.

This chain uses TRBV5-1 with TRBJ2-1; 9 positions match TRBD2. This CDR3 has 16 residues. The V segment lost 0 bases and the J segment 16 bases; nucleotides outside the gene matches: 17. Per the germline V gene, CDR1 is SGHRS and CDR2 is YFSETQ. The CDR3 nucleotides read TGCGCCAGCAGCTTGGCGGCTAGCGGGGTCCACAACTCCCTTTTCTTC. Its translation is CASSLAASGVHNSLFF.

The CDR3 bases are TGTGCCAGCAGTTACGGGGTCGGGCAGGGGTATGGCTACACCTTC. Its translation is CASSYGVGQGYGYTF. This chain links TRBV6-2 or TRBV6-3 with TRBJ1-2; tentatively, D is TRBD1 (6 bases). Germline V gene lookup returns CDR1 MNHEY and CDR2 SVGEGT. V was shortened by 2 bases and J by 5 bases, with 15 bases between the two germline ends. The CDR3 is 15 amino acids.

This chain joins TRBV29-1 and TRBJ1-2; D unresolved. The V gene's germline CDR1 is SQVTM and CDR2 ANQGSEA. The CDR3 is 12 amino acids. Between the trimmed V and J ends, which lost 8 bases and 1 base, there was a span of 11 bases. CDR3 DNA sequence: TGCAGCACCAGCCTCCTTAACTATGGCTACACCTTC. Its protein product is CSTSLLNYGYTF.

In this sample, this clonotype turned up a few times. The chain combines TRBV5-1 with TRBJ1-1, with 8 positions matching TRBD1. The CDR3 totals 18 residues. V was pared by 4 bases and J by 1 base, with 15 bases of the junction left unmatched. Germline V CDR1 and CDR2: SGHRS, YFSETQ. The chain's CDR3 is CASSQNRGMGFENTEAFF. For the CDR3, the DNA is TGCGCCAGCAGCCAAAACAGGGGGATGGGTTTTGAGAACACTGAAGCTTTCTTT.

This rearrangement joins TRBV7-3 to TRBJ2-5; either TRBD1 or TRBD2 may fit D (6 bases each). CDR3 length: 15 amino acids. Germline loops: CDR1 SGHTA, CDR2 FQGTGA. Trimming took 5 bases from V and 2 from J, leaving 15 bases between them. CDR3 residues: CASSLKGEAQETQYF. CDR3 nucleotides: TGTGCCAGCAGCCTCAAGGGGGAGGCTCAAGAGACCCAGTACTTC.

This clonotype has a handful of counts. This chain joins TRBV7-9 and TRBJ1-1; TRBD1 aligns across 8 bases. CDR1 and CDR2 (germline): SEHNR, FQNEAQ (reference sequence). V shed 5 bases, J shed 8 bases, and the junction held 7 bases outside the gene matches. This CDR3 comprises 13 residues. CDR3 sequence (DNA): TGTGCCAGCAGCCAAACCGGGACAGGAGAAGCTTTCTTT. It encodes CASSQTGTGEAFF.

This rearrangement joins TRBV20-1 to TRBJ2-5, with TRBD2 as a possible D gene (5 bases). V lost 0 bases, J lost 2 bases, and 13 bases lay in between. The CDR3 has 15 residues. Germline CDR1 reads DFQATT; CDR2 reads SNEGSKA (reference sequence). The CDR3 loop is CSARDSGWEQETQYF. The DNA for the CDR3 is TGCAGTGCTAGAGATTCCGGGTGGGAGCAAGAGACCCAGTACTTC.

This rearrangement joins TRBV20-1 to TRBJ1-5, with 7 bases fitting TRBD1. The length of the CDR3 is 15 residues. The V gene end was trimmed by 5 bases and the J gene end by 7 bases; junction bases not matched to a gene: 14. Looked up from germline, CDR1 is DFQATT and CDR2 is SNEGSKA (reference sequence). Here the CDR3 DNA reads TGCAGTGCTCCTAATCACAGACAGGGTGGCCAGCCCCAGCATTTT. Translation gives CSAPNHRQGGQPQHF.

The chain uses TRBV7-2 and TRBJ2-1; 10 positions agree with TRBD2. CDR1 is SGHTA and CDR2 is FQGNSA in the germline V gene. There are 15 residues in the CDR3. After removal of 6 bases from V and 7 bases from J, the junction contained 9 bases not matched to a gene. The CDR3 loop reads CASRTLAGKLNEQFF. The CDR3 region has the DNA TGTGCCAGCAGGACACTAGCGGGAAAGTTGAATGAGCAGTTCTTC.

The chain carries TRBV18 and TRBJ1-3; D uncertain. The CDR3 spans 15 residues. Germline CDR1 and CDR2: KGHSH and LQKENI. V lost 2 bases and J 0 bases, leaving 8 bases between the germline ends. The CDR3 region is CASSPTAASGNTIYF. For the CDR3, the DNA is TGTGCCAGCTCACCAACGGCAGCCTCTGGAAACACCATATATTTT.

Comment on this clonotype: Since no conserved phenylalanine or tryptophan closes the CDR3, a read error is the likely cause. The CDR3 DNA reads as TGTGCCAGCAGCTTAGGAGTGGCTAGCCCCCTCCACTCT. Translating gives CASSLGVASPLHS. This chain uses TRBV7-2 with TRBJ1-6; no definite D call. The CDR3 runs to 13 residues. In germline, CDR1 is SGHTA, CDR2 FQGNSA. V lost 1 base to trimming and J lost 13 bases, with 11 bases between them.

This clonotype came up many times. The V gene is TRBV28, the J gene TRBJ2-1; D not resolved. The CDR3 loop spans 15 amino acids. The germline V gene has CDR1 MDHEN and CDR2 SYDVKM. The ends were cut back, 3 bases at V and 2 bases at J, with 11 bases in the middle. The CDR3 is CASSLGREPYNEQFF. In nucleotides, the CDR3 is TGTGCCAGCAGTTTGGGAAGGGAACCCTACAATGAGCAGTTCTTC.

The chain is built from TRBV6-6 and TRBJ1-1; D might be TRBD1 (5 bases). Germline V gene lookup returns CDR1 MNHNY and CDR2 SVGAGI (reference sequence). This CDR3 has 17 residues. V shed 5 bases and J shed 1 base, with 20 bases lying between them. This CDR3 reads CASSTISRGQRNTEAFF. The CDR3, as DNA: TGTGCCAGCAGTACAATCAGCCGGGGCCAACGGAACACTGAAGCTTTCTTT.

The CDR3 sequence: CSVELDWSGYTF. For the CDR3, the DNA is TGCAGCGTTGAGCTAGACTGGAGTGGCTACACCTTC. The chain couples TRBV29-1 to TRBJ1-2; D gene unclear. CDR3 length: 12 residues. V lost 3 bases, J lost 7 bases, and 12 bases lay in between. CDR1 and CDR2 from the germline V gene are SQVTM and ANQGSEA. Complete variable domain (other parts from reference TRBV29-1 and TRBJ1-2): SAVISQKPSRDICQRGTSLTIQCQVDSQVTMMFWYRQQPGQSLTLIATANQGSEATYESGFVIDKFPISRPNLTFSTLTVSNMSPEDSSIYLCSVELDWSGYTFGSGTRLTVV.

The chain carries TRBV12-3 or TRBV12-4 and TRBJ1-6, with TRBD1 identical over 9 bases. Losses at the gene ends were 5 bases for V and 9 bases for J; bases not matched to a gene: 5. The CDR3 has 14 amino acids. CDR3 protein: CASSLLTGGSPLHF. The CDR3 DNA is TGTGCCAGCAGTCTCCTGACAGGGGGTTCACCCCTCCACTTT.